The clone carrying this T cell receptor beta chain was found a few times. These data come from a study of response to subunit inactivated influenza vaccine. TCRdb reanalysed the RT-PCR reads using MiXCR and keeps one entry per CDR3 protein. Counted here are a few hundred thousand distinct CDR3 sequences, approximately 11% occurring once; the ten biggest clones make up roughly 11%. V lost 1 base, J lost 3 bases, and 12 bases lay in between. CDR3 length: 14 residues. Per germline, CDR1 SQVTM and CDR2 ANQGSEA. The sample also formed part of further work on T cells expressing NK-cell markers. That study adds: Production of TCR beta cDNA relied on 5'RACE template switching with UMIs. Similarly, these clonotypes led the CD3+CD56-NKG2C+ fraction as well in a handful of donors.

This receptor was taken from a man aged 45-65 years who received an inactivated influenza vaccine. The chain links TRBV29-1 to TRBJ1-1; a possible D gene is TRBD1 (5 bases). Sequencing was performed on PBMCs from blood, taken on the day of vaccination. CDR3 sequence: CSVEGGQGDTEAFF. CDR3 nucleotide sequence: TGCAGCGTTGAAGGGGGCCAGGGCGACACTGAAGCTTTCTTT.